This paragraph covers one TCR beta chain sequence. As yet, its antigen is unknown. The read terminates 3 residues before the CDR3 end, so the remaining end is supplied by the germline J gene. Germline CDR1 is SNHLY and CDR2 is FYNNEI. CDR3 length equals 13 residues. Each participant carried one incident cervical HPV16 infection only. Profiled with immunoSEQ multiplex PCR; TCRdb holds only in-frame clones, not every one. Reported are under 50,000 clones; the ten largest clones contain about 5%. This sample was included in a study of T cells in women clearing cervical HPV infection. About the study: Women with histologically confirmed HPV16-related CIN3 or worse, 2 with invasive cancer, served as cases. Controls were women whose single incident HPV16 infection cleared within 12 months without precancer or cancer.

The study, taken as a whole, reports: Repertoire richness, not evenness, was significantly elevated in CIN3+ cases versus controls.

The sample was blood buffy coat. The source is a woman aged 18 to 75 with a cervical HPV16 infection that either progressed to CIN3+ or cleared (not recorded which). The chain is built from TRBV2 and TRBJ1-1; 9 positions agree with TRBD1. CDR3 loop: CASSSRGTGEAFF. Incomplete CDR3 DNA: TGTGCCAGCAGCTCCCGGGGGACAGGGGAA.